Sequencing of this T cell receptor beta chain was carried out in a study of T cell responses to AZD1222 COVID-19 vaccine. For the study at large: Second-dose intervals of approximately 4 or approximately 12 weeks were pooled. Study outcomes and limitations: Two AZD1222 administrations were followed by greater Spike-specific TCR breadth and depth. Mapped onto spike, vaccine-associated CD4 TCRs spanned it and were dominant at 160-218 and 743-854.

This table comes from immunoSEQ multiplex PCR, and its TCRdb copy is limited to in-frame clones, with some not included. The sample lists around 80,000 clones; 86% were seen once. Unmatched junction bases numbered 8, after V lost 6 bases and J lost 8 bases. The CDR3 covers 14 residues. Per germline, CDR1 MNHEY and CDR2 SVGAGI. This clone was seen just once. Its antigen is not identified. The receptor was derived from an adult in good health. The rearrangement joins TRBV6-5 to TRBJ2-1, with 9 bases matching TRBD1. The material was peripheral blood, obtained on day 0 of AZD1222 vaccination. CDR3 sequence reads: CASSLGQGIHEQFF. The CDR3, as DNA: TGTGCCAGCAGCCTGGGACAGGGAATCCATGAGCAGTTCTTC.